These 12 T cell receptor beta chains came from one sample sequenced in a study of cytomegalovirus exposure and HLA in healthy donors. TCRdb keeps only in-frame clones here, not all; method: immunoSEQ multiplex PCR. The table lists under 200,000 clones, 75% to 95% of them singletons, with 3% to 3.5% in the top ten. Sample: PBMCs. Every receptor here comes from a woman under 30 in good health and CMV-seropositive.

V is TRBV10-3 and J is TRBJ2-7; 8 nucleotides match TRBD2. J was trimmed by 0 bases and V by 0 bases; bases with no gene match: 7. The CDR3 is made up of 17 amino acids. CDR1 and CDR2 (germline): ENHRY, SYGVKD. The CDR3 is CAISESPPGGSSYEQYF. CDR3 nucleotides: TGTGCCATCAGTGAGTCCCCACCGGGGGGGAGCTCCTACGAGCAGTACTTC.

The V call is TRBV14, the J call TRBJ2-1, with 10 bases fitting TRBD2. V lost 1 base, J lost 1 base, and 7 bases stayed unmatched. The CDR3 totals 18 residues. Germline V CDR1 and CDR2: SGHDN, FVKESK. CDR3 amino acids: CASSQAFGTSVSYNEQFF. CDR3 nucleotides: TGTGCCAGCAGCCAAGCTTTTGGGACTAGCGTTTCCTACAATGAGCAGTTCTTC.

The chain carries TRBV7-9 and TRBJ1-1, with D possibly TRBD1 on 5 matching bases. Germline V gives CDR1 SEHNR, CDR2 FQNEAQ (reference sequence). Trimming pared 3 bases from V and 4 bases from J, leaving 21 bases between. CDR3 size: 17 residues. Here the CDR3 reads CASSLTEGEGLFTEAFF. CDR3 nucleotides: TGTGCCAGCAGCTTGACGGAGGGAGAGGGGCTGTTCACTGAAGCTTTCTTT.

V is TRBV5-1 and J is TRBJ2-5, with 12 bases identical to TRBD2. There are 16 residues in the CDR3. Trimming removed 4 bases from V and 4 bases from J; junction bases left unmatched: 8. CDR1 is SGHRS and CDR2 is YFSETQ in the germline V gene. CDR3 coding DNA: TGCGCCAGCAGCCCCTCTAGCGGGGGGGCGGGAGAGACCCAGTACTTC. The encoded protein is CASSPSSGGAGETQYF.

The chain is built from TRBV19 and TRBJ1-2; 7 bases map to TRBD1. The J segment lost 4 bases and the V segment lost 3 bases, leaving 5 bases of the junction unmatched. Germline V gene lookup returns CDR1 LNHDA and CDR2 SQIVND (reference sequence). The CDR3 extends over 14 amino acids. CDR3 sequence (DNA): TGTGCCAGTAGTATCCGACAGGGACGCTATGGCTACACCTTC. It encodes CASSIRQGRYGYTF.

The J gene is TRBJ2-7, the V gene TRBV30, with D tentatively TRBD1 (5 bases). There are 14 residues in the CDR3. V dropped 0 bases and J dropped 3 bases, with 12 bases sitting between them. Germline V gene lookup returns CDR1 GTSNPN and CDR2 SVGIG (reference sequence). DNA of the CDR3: TGTGCCTGGAGTGTTGGTGGGGCAGACTACGAGCAGTACTTC. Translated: CAWSVGGADYEQYF.

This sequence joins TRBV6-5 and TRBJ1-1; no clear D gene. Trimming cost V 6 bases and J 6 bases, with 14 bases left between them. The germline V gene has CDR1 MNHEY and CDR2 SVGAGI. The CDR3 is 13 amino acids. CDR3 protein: CASRVRSSAEAFF. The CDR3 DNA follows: TGTGCCAGCAGGGTTCGGTCATCGGCTGAAGCTTTCTTT.

CDR3 protein: CASSLVSVAGGGKNIQYF. The CDR3 bases are TGTGCCAGCAGCTTAGTGTCCGTTGCCGGGGGAGGCAAAAACATTCAGTACTTC. The genes are TRBV7-2 and TRBJ2-4, with TRBD2 as a possible D gene (6 bases). Germline CDR1 and CDR2: SGHTA and FQGNSA. V lost 1 base and J 3 bases, leaving 19 bases between the germline ends. CDR3 length: 18 residues. The whole variable domain, filled in from reference TRBV7-2 and TRBJ2-4, reads GAGVSQSPSNKVTEKGKDVELRCDPISGHTALYWYRQSLGQGLEFLIYFQGNSAPDKSGLPSDRFSAERTGGSVSTLTIQRTQQEDSAVYLCASSLVSVAGGGKNIQYFGAGTRLSVL.

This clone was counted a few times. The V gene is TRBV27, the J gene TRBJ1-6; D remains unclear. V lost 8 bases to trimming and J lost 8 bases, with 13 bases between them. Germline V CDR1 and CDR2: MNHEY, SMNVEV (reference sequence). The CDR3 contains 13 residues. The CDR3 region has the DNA TGTGCCAGCGGGCCAGTGGAATATTCACCCCTCCACTTT. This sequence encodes CASGPVEYSPLHF.

The chain's CDR3 is CASSSYGPGNTEAFF. DNA of the CDR3: TGTGCCAGCAGTTCTTACGGTCCAGGGAACACTGAAGCTTTCTTT. This rearrangement joins TRBV28 to TRBJ1-1; D uncertain. The CDR3 loop spans 15 amino acids. Germline V gene sequence: CDR1 MDHEN, CDR2 SYDVKM. Trimming left V 4 bases short and J 1 base short, with 13 bases between.

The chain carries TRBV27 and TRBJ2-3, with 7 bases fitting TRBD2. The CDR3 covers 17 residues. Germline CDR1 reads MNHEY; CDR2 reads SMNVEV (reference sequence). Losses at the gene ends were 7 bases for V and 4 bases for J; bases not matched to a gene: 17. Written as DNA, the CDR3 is TGTGCCAGCATGTCCCCTCTGCGGGAGAAGAGGGCAGATACGCAGTATTTT. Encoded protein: CASMSPLREKRADTQYF.

CDR3 DNA sequence: TGTGCCAGCAGAGGGGGACCACGAGAATACACAGATACGCAGTATTTT. It encodes CASRGGPREYTDTQYF. The chain is built from TRBV28 and TRBJ2-3; weak D call: TRBD1 (6 bases). Germline values: CDR1 MDHEN, CDR2 SYDVKM. Between the trimmed V and J ends, which lost 6 bases and 2 bases, there was a span of 18 bases. The CDR3 consists of 16 residues.